The clone carrying this T cell receptor beta chain was picked up many times. The antigen remains undetermined. The data were obtained in a study of neurological immune-mediated disorders. Study-level findings and limits: The study found no CDR3 amino acid sequences shared by expanded clones across subjects, suggesting private repertoires in all groups.

Time point in this sample: longitudinal time-point 2. The CDR3 contains 16 residues. J was trimmed by 0 bases and V by 0 bases; bases with no gene match: 3. Germline V gene data show CDR1 as LNHNV and CDR2 as YYDKDF (reference sequence). 5'RACE generated cDNA with 10-nucleotide random UMIs. TCRdb processed the 5' RACE reads anew with MiXCR; each CDR3 protein has one entry. The repertoire holds 65,000 to 85,000 distinct CDR3 sequences, 4.5% to 7.5% seen once, with 7.9% in the top ten. Sequences were obtained from PBMCs. The chain uses TRBV15 and TRBJ2-5; 8 bases are shared with TRBD2. This sequence originates from a woman aged 55 to 70 with multiple sclerosis. CDR3 sequence reads: CATSRDPAGDQETQYF. As DNA, the CDR3 is TGTGCCACCAGCAGAGATCCAGCGGGGGACCAAGAGACCCAGTACTTC.